A single sample gave rise to the 29 T cell receptor beta chains below, sequenced in a study of blood T cell repertoires in COVID-19. The protocol was immunoSEQ multiplex PCR, while the TCRdb copy is restricted to in-frame clones and leaves out a portion. This table holds roughly 140,000 clones, around 89% found once. Sequences were obtained from peripheral blood. The receptors were sampled from a woman aged 60-75 years with active COVID-19.

The V call is TRBV6-1, the J call TRBJ2-3; 8 nucleotides match TRBD1. CDR3 length: 16 residues. Germline V gives CDR1 MNHNS, CDR2 SASEGT. With 0 bases clipped from V and 1 base from J, the junction kept 3 bases outside the gene matches. The CDR3: CASSEAPGQGTDTQYF. The CDR3 bases are TGTGCCAGCAGTGAAGCTCCGGGACAGGGCACAGATACGCAGTATTTT.

The rearrangement links TRBV6-6 to TRBJ1-4; 8 bases agree with TRBD1. CDR1 MNHNY and CDR2 SVGAGI come from the germline V gene (reference sequence). V trimming: 5 bases; J trimming: 15 bases; junction bases outside the gene matches: 5. The CDR3 is made up of 11 amino acids. The CDR3 here is CASSKGTGMFF. The CDR3 DNA reads as TGTGCCAGCAGTAAAGGGACAGGCATGTTTTTT.

This chain connects TRBV27 to TRBJ2-1; D uncertain. This CDR3 is 14 amino acids long. V lost 3 bases, J lost 1 base, and 7 bases lay in between. Germline V gives CDR1 MNHEY, CDR2 SMNVEV (reference sequence). The CDR3 region has the DNA TGTGCCAGCAGTTTCGGCGGTTCCTACAATGAGCAGTTCTTC. It yields the protein CASSFGGSYNEQFF.

CDR3 sequence reads: CASSPGTPSYEQYF. CDR3 DNA: TGTGCCAGCAGCCCCGGGACACCTTCCTACGAGCAGTACTTC. The chain recombines TRBV7-9 with TRBJ2-7; possibly TRBD1 for D (6 bases). Germline V gene data show CDR1 as SEHNR and CDR2 as FQNEAQ (reference sequence). V lost 5 bases and J 1 base, leaving 12 bases between the germline ends. The CDR3 spans 14 residues.

The V gene is TRBV4-1, the J gene TRBJ2-5, with 9 bases matching TRBD1. Germline lookup yields CDR1 MGHRA and CDR2 YSYEKL. The CDR3 spans 15 residues. V lost 0 bases, J lost 5 bases, and 4 bases stayed unmatched. Here the CDR3 reads CASSQDGDRVETQYF. Here the CDR3 DNA reads TGCGCCAGCAGCCAAGATGGGGACAGGGTGGAGACCCAGTACTTC.

This chain uses TRBV19 with TRBJ1-1; tentative D call: TRBD1 (5 bases). Trimming cost V 7 bases and J 6 bases, with 21 bases left between them. This CDR3 is 15 amino acids long. The germline CDR1 and CDR2 sequences are LNHDA and SQIVND (reference sequence). CDR3 loop: CASKGRDVERPEAFF. DNA for the CDR3: TGTGCCAGTAAGGGGAGGGACGTGGAGAGACCTGAAGCTTTCTTT.

The V call is TRBV28, the J call TRBJ2-7; 10 bases fit TRBD1. V shed 7 bases, J shed 4 bases, and the junction held 10 bases outside the gene matches. The germline V gene encodes CDR1 MDHEN and CDR2 SYDVKM. The CDR3 runs to 15 residues. CDR3 protein: CASKKTGTGAYEQYF. The CDR3 DNA is TGTGCCAGCAAAAAAACCGGGACAGGGGCGTACGAGCAGTACTTC.

The CDR3 DNA is TGTGCCAGCAGCCCCACAGGGAACACTGAAGCTTTCTTT. This translates into CASSPTGNTEAFF. The gene calls are TRBV9 and TRBJ1-1, with D perhaps TRBD1 (5 bases). The V gene's germline CDR1 is SGDLS and CDR2 YYNGEE. V was trimmed by 4 bases and J by 1 base, leaving 8 bases between them. The CDR3 extends over 13 amino acids.

CDR3 nucleotide sequence: TGCAGCGTCCTACAGGACAGCACAGATACGCAGTATTTT. It codes for CSVLQDSTDTQYF. This chain uses TRBV29-1 with TRBJ2-3; a possible D gene is TRBD1 (5 bases). Germline V gene sequence: CDR1 SQVTM, CDR2 ANQGSEA. The CDR3 consists of 13 residues. Between the trimmed V and J ends, which lost 6 bases and 0 bases, there was a span of 10 bases.

The chain links TRBV28 to TRBJ1-2; D call uncertain. Germline assignment: CDR1 MDHEN and CDR2 SYDVKM. There are 13 residues in the CDR3. V was pared by 8 bases and J by 2 bases, with 12 bases between. CDR3 sequence: CASVQGGNYGYTF. The CDR3 nucleotides are TGTGCCAGCGTTCAAGGAGGGAACTATGGCTACACCTTC.

The gene calls are TRBV7-9 and TRBJ2-1; TRBD2 aligns across 10 bases. The V and J ends lost 4 bases and 8 bases, in that order; junction bases with no gene match: 11. The CDR3 spans 16 residues. The germline gives CDR1 SEHNR, CDR2 FQNEAQ (reference sequence). The CDR3 nucleotides read TGTGCCAGCAGCTCTGCCGGATTAGCGGGGGGCGATGAGCAGTTCTTC. Translating it yields CASSSAGLAGGDEQFF.

With regard to this clone: The sample holds other DNA sequences that translate to the same CDR3. The gene calls are TRBV6-2 or TRBV6-3 and TRBJ2-3; D is possibly TRBD1 (6 bases). Trimming shortened V by 1 base and J by 2 bases, and 10 bases separated the two germline ends. Germline CDR1 MNHEY, CDR2 SVGEGT. This CDR3 comprises 15 residues. This chain's CDR3 is CASSYFGQNTDTQYF. CDR3 bases: TGTGCCAGCAGTTACTTTGGACAGAACACAGATACGCAGTATTTT.

The rearrangement joins TRBV2 to TRBJ1-4; no clear D gene. CDR3 length equals 14 residues. Trimming removed 0 bases from V and 8 bases from J, with 10 bases in between. In germline, CDR1 is SNHLY, CDR2 FYNNEI. This CDR3 is CASSEAGREEKLFF. In nucleotides, the CDR3 is TGTGCCAGCAGTGAAGCGGGGAGGGAGGAAAAACTGTTTTTT.

J is TRBJ2-3 and V is TRBV6-2 or TRBV6-3; D may be TRBD2 (6 bases). Trimming took 5 bases from V and 0 from J, leaving 12 bases between them. The CDR3 covers 15 residues. Germline CDR1 and CDR2: MNHEY and SVGEGT. The CDR3 sequence is CASSASGTSTDTQYF. CDR3 nucleotide sequence: TGTGCCAGCAGTGCATCCGGGACTAGCACAGATACGCAGTATTTT.

This rearrangement joins TRBV7-8 to TRBJ2-1; TRBD2 agrees at 15 bases. CDR3 size: 19 residues. CDR1 is SGHVS, CDR2 FQNEAQ, per germline. J gave up 7 bases and V 4 bases, and 14 bases lay outside the gene matches. CDR3 coding DNA: TGTGCCAGCAGCTCTTGGACTAGCGGGAGGGCCATCATCCCAAATGAGCAGTTCTTC. Its translation is CASSSWTSGRAIIPNEQFF. Full variable domain (rest looked up from reference TRBV7-8 and TRBJ2-1): GAGVSQSPRYKVAKRGQDVALRCDPISGHVSLFWYQQALGQGPEFLTYFQNEAQLDKSGLPSDRFFAERPEGSVSTLKIQRTQQEDSAVYLCASSSWTSGRAIIPNEQFFGPGTRLTVL.

The V call is TRBV18, the J call TRBJ2-1; 12 bases align to TRBD2. This CDR3 contains 17 residues. Trimming at V came to 0 bases and at J to 13 bases, leaving 13 bases not matched to a gene. Per the germline V gene, CDR1 is KGHSH and CDR2 is LQKENI. The CDR3 DNA follows: TGTGCCAGCTCACCACCGCAGACGCTAGCGGGAGGGCCGAATCAGTTCTTC. This encodes CASSPPQTLAGGPNQFF. The full variable domain, with the rest looked up from reference TRBV18 and TRBJ2-1, is NAGVMQNPRHLVRRRGQEARLRCSPMKGHSHVYWYRQLPEEGLKFMVYLQKENIIDESGMPKERFSAEFPKEGPSILRIQQVVRGDSAAYFCASSPPQTLAGGPNQFFGPGTRLTVL.

The V and J genes are TRBV6-2 or TRBV6-3 and TRBJ2-7; D is unclear. Germline-derived CDR1 and CDR2 are MNHEY and SVGEGT. V gave up 3 bases and J gave up 6 bases, with 9 bases separating them. This CDR3 has 12 residues. The CDR3 DNA follows: TGTGCCAGCAGTTATATCTTGAGCGAGCAGTACTTC. Protein product: CASSYILSEQYF.

CDR3 amino acids: CASSVLGPLPSGPQHF. The CDR3 DNA sequence: TGTGCCAGTAGTGTATTAGGCCCCCTCCCCTCGGGGCCCCAGCATTTT. This rearrangement joins TRBV19 to TRBJ1-5, with D unclear. This CDR3 is built from 16 residues. Looked up from germline, CDR1 is LNHDA and CDR2 is SQIVND (reference sequence). The V gene lost 5 bases and the J gene lost 9 bases, with 23 bases spanning the gap. The full variable domain, in which reference TRBV19 and TRBJ1-5 provide the parts outside the CDR3, is DGGITQSPKYLFRKEGQNVTLSCEQNLNHDAMYWYRQDPGQGLRLIYYSQIVNDFQKGDIAEGYSVSREKKESFPLTVTSAQKNPTAFYLCASSVLGPLPSGPQHFGDGTRLSIL.

CDR3 in DNA: TGTGCCACACGACTAGCGGGATCGAACACCGGGGAGCTGTTTTTT. This encodes CATRLAGSNTGELFF. This sequence joins TRBV15 and TRBJ2-2; 11 bases are shared with TRBD2. Germline CDR1 LNHNV, CDR2 YYDKDF (reference sequence). V was clipped by 9 bases and J by 0 bases; unmatched bases: 3. The CDR3 consists of 15 residues.

Concerning this clone itself: At the DNA level, this CDR3 is encoded by other sequences in the same sample as well. CDR3 nucleotide sequence: TGTGCCAGCAGTCCCGACTACTCCTACAATGAGCAGTTCTTC. Protein product: CASSPDYSYNEQFF. The chain recombines TRBV7-3 with TRBJ2-1; D is perhaps TRBD2 (5 bases). Deletions cut 6 bases from V and 0 bases from J, with 9 bases between. Germline V lookup: CDR1 SGHTA, CDR2 FQGTGA. The CDR3 runs to 14 residues.

The chain joins TRBV5-1 to TRBJ2-7; 9 bases line up with TRBD1. The germline CDR1 and CDR2 sequences are SGHRS and YFSETQ. The CDR3 is 15 residues long. With V trimmed by 0 bases and J by 2 bases, 3 bases remained unmatched. The DNA of the CDR3 is TGCGCCAGCAGCTTGGTCGGGACAGGGACCTACGAGCAGTACTTC. This translates into CASSLVGTGTYEQYF.

The chain recombines TRBV10-1 with TRBJ1-1; D may be TRBD1 (6 bases). Trimming took 3 bases from V and 5 from J, leaving 13 bases between them. The CDR3 has 14 residues. Germline CDR1 WNHNN, CDR2 SYGVQD (reference sequence). The CDR3 DNA reads TGCGCCAGCAGTGAACAGACAGGAGCAACTGAAGCTTTCTTT. It translates to CASSEQTGATEAFF.

The V and J genes are TRBV7-9 and TRBJ2-1, with D possibly being TRBD2 (6 bases). This CDR3 contains 16 residues. Trimming stripped 1 base from V and 7 bases from J, with 17 bases between. Germline V gene lookup returns CDR1 SEHNR and CDR2 FQNEAQ (reference sequence). CDR3 amino acids: CASSLEALTGGNEQFF. In DNA, the CDR3 is TGTGCCAGCAGCTTAGAGGCTCTTACCGGAGGGAATGAGCAGTTCTTC.

The V gene is TRBV6-2 or TRBV6-3, the J gene TRBJ1-5; TRBD1 is a possible D gene (6 bases). V dropped 4 bases and J dropped 2 bases, with 12 bases sitting between them. CDR3 length equals 15 residues. The germline V gene has CDR1 MNHEY and CDR2 SVGEGT. CDR3 residues: CASSLAGAGNQPQHF. CDR3 bases: TGTGCCAGCAGTTTAGCAGGGGCGGGCAATCAGCCCCAGCATTTT.

The chain combines TRBV5-6 with TRBJ2-3, with TRBD1 matching 10 bases. V dropped 5 bases and J dropped 3; count of bases not matched to a gene: 6. This CDR3 spans 15 amino acids. CDR1 is SGHDT, CDR2 YYEEEE, per germline. As DNA, the CDR3 is TGTGCCAGCAGTGCCGGACAGGGGGTGACAGATACGCAGTATTTT. Protein sequence: CASSAGQGVTDTQYF.

CDR3 nucleotides: TGTGCCAGCTCTGGACAGCTAAATGAAAAACTGTTTTTT. As protein: CASSGQLNEKLFF. The rearrangement links TRBV12-3 or TRBV12-4 to TRBJ1-4; D is possibly TRBD1 (6 bases). The CDR3 loop spans 13 amino acids. Trimming left V 8 bases short and J 5 bases short, with 12 bases between.

The chain uses TRBV10-3 and TRBJ2-3; D ambiguous. CDR3 length equals 14 residues. V lost 6 bases and J lost 0, with 10 bases in between. The germline CDR1 and CDR2 sequences are ENHRY and SYGVKD. Written as DNA, the CDR3 is TGTGCCATCAGAACCGGTGCTAGCACAGATACGCAGTATTTT. It translates to CAIRTGASTDTQYF.

This sequence joins TRBV28 and TRBJ1-2; the D gene is possibly TRBD1 (5 bases). The CDR3 is 14 amino acids. V was shortened by 4 bases and J by 6 bases, with 15 bases between the two germline ends. The germline CDR1 and CDR2 sequences are MDHEN and SYDVKM. The CDR3 DNA sequence: TGTGCCAGCAGTTGGACACACCTTACGGATGGCTACACCTTC. This translates into CASSWTHLTDGYTF.

The V gene is TRBV5-1, the J gene TRBJ2-3, with no clear D. Germline V CDR1 and CDR2: SGHRS, YFSETQ. The CDR3 has 13 residues. Trimming took 1 base from V and 4 from J, leaving 7 bases between them. The DNA of the CDR3 is TGCGCCAGCAGCTTGACCCAGGCAGATACGCAGTATTTT. Amino acid sequence: CASSLTQADTQYF. Combining the CDR3 with reference TRBV5-1 and TRBJ2-3 gives the whole variable domain KAGVTQTPRYLIKTRGQQVTLSCSPISGHRSVSWYQQTPGQGLQFLFEYFSETQRNKGNFPGRFSGRQFSNSRSEMNVSTLELGDSALYLCASSLTQADTQYFGPGTRLTVL.